One sample yielded the 24 T cell receptor beta chains listed below, sequenced in a study of human T cells and chemical hapten exposure (TCRdb year 2021). The time point label, as the study defines it: patch test 2, 6 weeks after DPC sensitization. The sample's treatment or condition label is to be understood as: therapeutic diphenylcyclopropenone sensitization with weekly scalp DPC. Library preparation was by RACE. The instrument was a NextSeq 500. TCRdb trimmed the raw reads at Q25, called clones with MiXCR and kept productive beta chains. Every entry covers one CDR3 protein and lists the most common genes and DNA from its rows. The sample table records about 96,000 distinct CDR3 sequences; about 9.3% of these occur just once. The ten largest clones add up to about 2% of the sample. Source: whole blood, taken in connection with sensitization to the hapten diphenylcyclopropenone (DPC). These receptor sequences come from a woman between 35 and 50 years old with alopecia areata. Some clones in this sample may be carry-over from other donors' samples.

The chain recombines TRBV7-8 with TRBJ2-5, with D possibly being TRBD2 (5 bases). The CDR3 extends over 15 amino acids. The germline V gene has CDR1 SGHVS and CDR2 FQNEAQ. The V and J ends lost 1 base and 4 bases respectively, with 13 bases between them. The CDR3 nucleotides read TGTGCCAGCAGCTTAGTCCCGGGGTTAGGAGAGACCCAGTACTTC. This sequence encodes CASSLVPGLGETQYF.

CDR3 sequence (DNA): TGCAGTGCTGCAAAAGAAGGGCCAGATACGCAGTATTTT. Its protein is CSAAKEGPDTQYF. V is TRBV20-1 and J is TRBJ2-3, with D unclear. Trimming cost V 5 bases and J 4 bases, with 13 bases left between them. CDR3 length: 13 residues. From germline, CDR1 is DFQATT and CDR2 SNEGSKA (reference sequence).

Only a few counts were recorded for this clonotype. The chain combines TRBV6-5 with TRBJ2-3; 11 bases line up with TRBD2. CDR3 length: 15 residues. CDR1 is MNHEY, CDR2 SVGAGI, per germline. Germline trimming cut 6 bases from V and 4 bases from J; bases unmatched to any gene: 6. The CDR3 spells CASRLAGGAADTQYF. DNA of the CDR3: TGTGCCAGCAGGCTAGCGGGAGGAGCGGCAGATACGCAGTATTTT.

A few counts support this clonotype. The V and J genes are TRBV28 and TRBJ2-2, with TRBD1 identical over 12 bases. Germline lookup yields CDR1 MDHEN and CDR2 SYDVKM. Trimming took 7 bases from V and 7 from J; bases not matched to a gene: 10. This CDR3 comprises 16 residues. In DNA form, the CDR3 reads TGTGCCAGCAACTCCCGGGACAGGGGGCGCGGCGGGGAGCTGTTTTTT. Residues: CASNSRDRGRGGELFF.

This clonotype was observed a handful of times. The chain carries TRBV28 and TRBJ2-7; D may be TRBD2 (6 bases). Germline assignment: CDR1 MDHEN and CDR2 SYDVKM. The CDR3 runs 16 residues. V shed 6 bases and J shed 2 bases, with 20 bases lying between them. In DNA form, the CDR3 reads TGTGCCAGCAGGGACATAGCGGTCCCAGGGCCCTACGAGCAGTACTTC. This sequence encodes CASRDIAVPGPYEQYF. The variable domain in full, with the rest retrieved from reference TRBV28 and TRBJ2-7, is DVKVTQSSRYLVKRTGEKVFLECVQDMDHENMFWYRQDPGLGLRLIYFSYDVKMKEKGDIPEGYSVSREKKERFSLILESASTNQTSMYLCASRDIAVPGPYEQYFGPGTRLTVT.

This clonotype was seen many times. The chain recombines TRBV19 with TRBJ2-1, with 10 bases fitting TRBD2. CDR3 length: 19 residues. Per germline, CDR1 LNHDA and CDR2 SQIVND (reference sequence). With V trimmed by 1 base and J by 4 bases, 13 bases remained unmatched. The CDR3 loop is CASSIGGLAGAFRYNEQFF. The CDR3 DNA sequence: TGTGCCAGTAGTATAGGGGGTCTAGCGGGAGCCTTTCGGTACAATGAGCAGTTCTTC. Looking up the rest from reference TRBV19 and TRBJ2-1 gives the full variable domain: DGGITQSPKYLFRKEGQNVTLSCEQNLNHDAMYWYRQDPGQGLRLIYYSQIVNDFQKGDIAEGYSVSREKKESFPLTVTSAQKNPTAFYLCASSIGGLAGAFRYNEQFFGPGTRLTVL.

This chain links TRBV27 with TRBJ2-7; no definite D call. This CDR3 contains 13 residues. V was shortened by 5 bases and J by 0 bases, with 8 bases between the two germline ends. CDR1 is MNHEY, CDR2 SMNVEV, per germline (reference sequence). The CDR3 loop is CASSPLASYEQYF. The CDR3 coding sequence is TGTGCCAGCAGTCCCCTCGCCTCCTACGAGCAGTACTTC.

This clonotype was seen ten or more times. This chain uses TRBV28 with TRBJ2-3; TRBD1 agrees at 8 bases. The CDR3 has 13 amino acids. The V gene end was trimmed by 6 bases and the J gene end by 6 bases; junction bases not matched to a gene: 5. Per the germline V gene, CDR1 is MDHEN and CDR2 is SYDVKM. The CDR3: CASSSGQGDTQYF. CDR3 in DNA: TGTGCCAGCAGCTCCGGACAGGGCGATACGCAGTATTTT.

The gene calls are TRBV5-1 and TRBJ2-5; 11 bases match TRBD2. This CDR3 spans 16 amino acids. J was trimmed by 0 bases and V by 4 bases; bases with no gene match: 5. Germline CDR1 is SGHRS and CDR2 is YFSETQ. DNA for the CDR3: TGCGCCAGCAGCCAAGGGACTAGCGGCAACCAAGAGACCCAGTACTTC. It encodes CASSQGTSGNQETQYF. Full variable domain (remainder filled in from reference TRBV5-1 and TRBJ2-5): KAGVTQTPRYLIKTRGQQVTLSCSPISGHRSVSWYQQTPGQGLQFLFEYFSETQRNKGNFPGRFSGRQFSNSRSEMNVSTLELGDSALYLCASSQGTSGNQETQYFGPGTRLLVL.

This clonotype was observed a few times. The chain links TRBV6-2 or TRBV6-3 to TRBJ1-1; no clear D gene. V lost 7 bases, J lost 0 bases, and 9 bases lay in between. The CDR3 length is 13 residues. Germline assignment: CDR1 MNHEY and CDR2 SVGEGT. The CDR3 DNA reads as TGTGCCAGCAATGGTTACGTGAACACTGAAGCTTTCTTT. Amino acid sequence: CASNGYVNTEAFF.

This clonotype was recorded many times. J is TRBJ1-2 and V is TRBV6-5; 10 bases map to TRBD1. V was clipped by 4 bases and J by 6 bases; unmatched bases: 2. The CDR3 spans 13 residues. CDR1 is MNHEY, CDR2 SVGAGI, per germline. As DNA, the CDR3 is TGTGCCAGCAGTTCCGGGACAGGGGATGGCTACACCTTC. Its translation is CASSSGTGDGYTF.

This clonotype has only a few counts. V usage is TRBV11-2 and J usage is TRBJ1-4; a possible D gene is TRBD1 (6 bases). The CDR3 contains 15 residues. Trimming removed 4 bases at V and 10 bases at J, with 19 bases between. CDR1 is SGHAT and CDR2 is FQNNGV in the germline V gene. The CDR3 DNA reads TGTGCCAGCAGCTCCACCGGGACAAGCCCAGGAAAACTGTTTTTT. This codes for CASSSTGTSPGKLFF.

This clonotype was detected many times. J is TRBJ1-1 and V is TRBV28; 8 bases fit TRBD1. The CDR3 contains 15 residues. Germline trimming cut 5 bases from V and 6 bases from J; bases unmatched to any gene: 11. Germline V lookup: CDR1 MDHEN, CDR2 SYDVKM. This CDR3 is CASSGQGAGDAEAFF. In nucleotides, the CDR3 is TGTGCCAGCAGTGGACAGGGCGCAGGGGATGCTGAAGCTTTCTTT.

This clonotype was counted ten times or more. The V gene is TRBV7-2, the J gene TRBJ2-4; D unresolved. This CDR3 is built from 12 residues. V was cut by 5 bases and J by 9 bases, with 11 bases left in between. CDR1 is SGHTA, CDR2 FQGNSA, per germline. CDR3 DNA: TGTGCCAGCAGCCTCGAAATCGGCATTCAGTACTTC. Translated: CASSLEIGIQYF.

Many counts were recorded for this clonotype. The chain couples TRBV20-1 to TRBJ2-1; D is unclear. V was cut by 0 bases and J by 6 bases, with 12 bases left in between. The length of the CDR3 is 14 residues. From germline, CDR1 is DFQATT and CDR2 SNEGSKA (reference sequence). The CDR3 loop is CSARDPSQANEQFF. DNA of the CDR3: TGCAGTGCTAGAGATCCCAGCCAAGCCAATGAGCAGTTCTTC.

The chain has TRBV28 and TRBJ2-4; 7 bases fit TRBD1. The CDR3 extends over 14 amino acids. Germline trimming cut 3 bases from V and 3 bases from J; bases unmatched to any gene: 2. From germline, CDR1 is MDHEN and CDR2 SYDVKM. The CDR3: CASSLTGIKNIQYF. The CDR3, as DNA: TGTGCCAGCAGTTTGACAGGGATCAAAAACATTCAGTACTTC.

This clonotype occurred many times. The V and J genes are TRBV2 and TRBJ2-5; D call uncertain. Germline CDR1 SNHLY, CDR2 FYNNEI. Trimming left V 7 bases short and J 2 bases short, with 8 bases between. This CDR3 has 12 residues. The CDR3 reads CASKLGQETQYF. The CDR3 nucleotides are TGTGCCAGCAAGCTCGGTCAAGAGACCCAGTACTTC.

This clonotype was counted many times. The rearrangement uses TRBV7-2 and TRBJ2-1; D assignment may be TRBD1 or TRBD2 (5 bases each). Per germline, CDR1 SGHTA and CDR2 FQGNSA. Between the trimmed V and J ends, which lost 4 bases and 3 bases, there was a span of 13 bases. The CDR3 has 15 residues. The CDR3 DNA is TGTGCCAGCAGCTCAAAGTCGGGGCACTACAATGAGCAGTTCTTC. Translation: CASSSKSGHYNEQFF.

This clonotype has more than one count but fewer than ten. The chain links TRBV20-1 to TRBJ2-5; D is unclear. The germline V gene has CDR1 DFQATT and CDR2 SNEGSKA (reference sequence). V lost 5 bases, J lost 4 bases, and 5 bases lay in between. The CDR3 is 10 amino acids. The CDR3 is CSAYSETQYF. CDR3 nucleotide sequence: TGCAGTGCTTATTCAGAGACCCAGTACTTC.

The chain has TRBV12-3 or TRBV12-4 and TRBJ2-4; D might be TRBD1 (5 bases). The CDR3 has 15 amino acids. Trimming pared 4 bases from V and 3 bases from J, leaving 13 bases between. The CDR3 loop reads CASSSNTGFKNIQYF. CDR3 DNA: TGTGCCAGCAGTTCCAATACAGGCTTCAAAAACATTCAGTACTTC.

This clonotype has at least ten counts. The chain is built from TRBV28 and TRBJ2-7, with D hard to call. Germline values: CDR1 MDHEN, CDR2 SYDVKM. Trimming took 8 bases from V and 6 from J, leaving 17 bases between them. The CDR3 loop spans 13 amino acids. The CDR3 region is CASGWPDRAEQYF. CDR3 nucleotide sequence: TGTGCCAGCGGTTGGCCGGACCGGGCCGAGCAGTACTTC.

The table lists this clonotype with a count of one. The V call is TRBV10-3, the J call TRBJ2-7; perhaps TRBD1 as D (6 bases). The CDR3 runs 14 residues. Between the trimmed V and J ends, which lost 8 bases and 3 bases, there was a span of 17 bases. Germline CDR1 is ENHRY and CDR2 is SYGVKD. CDR3 DNA sequence: TGTGCCATCGCCCTTTGGGGACAAGACTACGAGCAGTACTTC. This encodes CAIALWGQDYEQYF.

This clonotype was detected a few times. The gene calls are TRBV25-1 and TRBJ2-6; D is ambiguous. Germline CDR1 and CDR2: MGHDK and SYGVNS. The CDR3 covers 13 residues. Trimming stripped 2 bases from V and 2 bases from J, with 1 base between. The CDR3 DNA reads as TGTGCCAGCAGTGAAGCTGGGGCCAACGTCCTGACTTTC. Translating gives CASSEAGANVLTF.

The chain employs TRBV6-5 and TRBJ2-5; 11 bases align to TRBD2. The J segment lost 4 bases and the V segment lost 0 bases, leaving 4 bases of the junction unmatched. Germline values: CDR1 MNHEY, CDR2 SVGAGI. CDR3 length: 16 amino acids. The CDR3: CASSYSRLAGRETQYF. In DNA, the CDR3 is TGTGCCAGCAGTTACTCGAGACTAGCGGGACGAGAGACCCAGTACTTC.